One sample yielded the 10 T cell receptor beta chains listed below, sequenced in a study of blood T cell repertoires in COVID-19. The repertoire was sequenced with immunoSEQ multiplex PCR; TCRdb's copy has only in-frame clones and lacks some. The table shows 300,000 or so clones, with 90% occurring only once. Source material: peripheral blood. Every receptor here comes from a woman between 25 and 40 years old with COVID-19, enrolled during active disease.

The chain links TRBV24-1 to TRBJ2-2; no clear D. Germline V CDR1 and CDR2: KGHDR, SFDVKD. This CDR3 has 16 residues. V was shortened by 2 bases and J by 3 bases, with 12 bases between the two germline ends. The CDR3 loop is CATSDSLWQDTGELFF. Here the CDR3 DNA reads TGTGCCACCAGTGATTCCCTCTGGCAGGACACCGGGGAGCTGTTTTTT.

The gene calls are TRBV6-1 and TRBJ2-7, with 7 nucleotides matching TRBD1. CDR3 length: 13 amino acids. Per the germline V gene, CDR1 is MNHNS and CDR2 is SASEGT. Trimming removed 3 bases from V and 2 bases from J; junction bases left unmatched: 1. The CDR3 is CASSEGQTYEQYF. The DNA for the CDR3 is TGTGCCAGCAGTGAGGGACAGACCTACGAGCAGTACTTC.

The CDR3 nucleotides are TGTGCCAGCAGCGGACTAGCGGGAGGAATTTTGGGCACAGATACGCAGTATTTT. Translated, it gives CASSGLAGGILGTDTQYF. J is TRBJ2-3 and V is TRBV7-9; 14 nucleotides line up with TRBD2. Trimming removed 5 bases from V and 1 base from J; junction bases left unmatched: 8. Germline-derived CDR1 and CDR2 are SEHNR and FQNEAQ (reference sequence). CDR3 size: 18 residues.

The chain links TRBV27 to TRBJ1-3, with D possibly TRBD1 on 5 matching bases. The CDR3 has 16 residues. Trimming took off 7 bases at V and 1 base at J, with 17 bases between the two ends. From germline, CDR1 is MNHEY and CDR2 SMNVEV (reference sequence). CDR3 bases: TGTGCCAGCAAGGGCGGGGGTTGGGGGTCTGGAAACACCATATATTTT. The encoded protein is CASKGGGWGSGNTIYF.

DNA for the CDR3: TGCGCCAGCAGCACCTTAAGACAGGCGACTAACTATGGCTACACCTTC. This gives the protein CASSTLRQATNYGYTF. The V and J genes are TRBV10-2 and TRBJ1-2, with D possibly matching TRBD1 (6 bases). Trimming cost V 6 bases and J 0 bases, with 17 bases left between them. Germline-derived CDR1 and CDR2 are WSHSY and SAAADI. This CDR3 is built from 16 residues.

This sequence joins TRBV30 and TRBJ2-1, with 11 positions matching TRBD2. The CDR3 length is 15 residues. The germline CDR1 and CDR2 sequences are GTSNPN and SVGIG (reference sequence). The V gene end was trimmed by 1 base and the J gene end by 5 bases; junction bases not matched to a gene: 4. The CDR3 sequence is CAWSARTSGHNEQFF. The CDR3 DNA is TGTGCCTGGAGTGCCAGGACTAGCGGGCACAATGAGCAGTTCTTC.

The chain is built from TRBV5-1 and TRBJ1-2; possible D gene TRBD1, 6 bases. V lost 4 bases and J lost 8, with 24 bases in between. The CDR3 extends over 16 amino acids. Germline V gives CDR1 SGHRS, CDR2 YFSETQ. The CDR3 loop is CASSHQGQQITGGYTF. As DNA, the CDR3 is TGCGCCAGCAGCCACCAGGGACAACAAATAACGGGGGGCTACACCTTC.

This chain connects TRBV6-1 to TRBJ1-1; a weak D match, TRBD1 (5 bases). Trimming stripped 2 bases from V and 11 bases from J, with 12 bases between. CDR1 MNHNS and CDR2 SASEGT come from the germline V gene. The CDR3 runs to 12 residues. The CDR3 protein is CASSELPGGAFF. In DNA, the CDR3 is TGTGCCAGCAGTGAACTACCCGGGGGGGCTTTCTTT.

This clone was counted between two and nine times. V is TRBV7-2 and J is TRBJ1-2, with 10 positions matching TRBD1. Germline trimming cut 6 bases from V and 8 bases from J; bases unmatched to any gene: 3. CDR1 and CDR2 (germline): SGHTA, FQGNSA. This CDR3 has 12 residues. The CDR3 nucleotides read TGTGCCAGCAGACGGACAGGGGGGGGCTACACCTTC. Its protein product is CASRRTGGGYTF.

The chain recombines TRBV18 with TRBJ2-3, with D tentatively TRBD1 (5 bases). CDR3 length equals 14 residues. CDR1 is KGHSH and CDR2 is LQKENI in the germline V gene. The V end lost 2 bases, the J end lost 6 bases, and 12 bases lay between the germline ends. The CDR3 DNA follows: TGTGCCAGCTCACCATTACCTGGGGCGGATACGCAGTATTTT. It encodes CASSPLPGADTQYF. Full variable domain (outside the CDR3, taken from reference TRBV18 and TRBJ2-3): NAGVMQNPRHLVRRRGQEARLRCSPMKGHSHVYWYRQLPEEGLKFMVYLQKENIIDESGMPKERFSAEFPKEGPSILRIQQVVRGDSAAYFCASSPLPGADTQYFGPGTRLTVL.